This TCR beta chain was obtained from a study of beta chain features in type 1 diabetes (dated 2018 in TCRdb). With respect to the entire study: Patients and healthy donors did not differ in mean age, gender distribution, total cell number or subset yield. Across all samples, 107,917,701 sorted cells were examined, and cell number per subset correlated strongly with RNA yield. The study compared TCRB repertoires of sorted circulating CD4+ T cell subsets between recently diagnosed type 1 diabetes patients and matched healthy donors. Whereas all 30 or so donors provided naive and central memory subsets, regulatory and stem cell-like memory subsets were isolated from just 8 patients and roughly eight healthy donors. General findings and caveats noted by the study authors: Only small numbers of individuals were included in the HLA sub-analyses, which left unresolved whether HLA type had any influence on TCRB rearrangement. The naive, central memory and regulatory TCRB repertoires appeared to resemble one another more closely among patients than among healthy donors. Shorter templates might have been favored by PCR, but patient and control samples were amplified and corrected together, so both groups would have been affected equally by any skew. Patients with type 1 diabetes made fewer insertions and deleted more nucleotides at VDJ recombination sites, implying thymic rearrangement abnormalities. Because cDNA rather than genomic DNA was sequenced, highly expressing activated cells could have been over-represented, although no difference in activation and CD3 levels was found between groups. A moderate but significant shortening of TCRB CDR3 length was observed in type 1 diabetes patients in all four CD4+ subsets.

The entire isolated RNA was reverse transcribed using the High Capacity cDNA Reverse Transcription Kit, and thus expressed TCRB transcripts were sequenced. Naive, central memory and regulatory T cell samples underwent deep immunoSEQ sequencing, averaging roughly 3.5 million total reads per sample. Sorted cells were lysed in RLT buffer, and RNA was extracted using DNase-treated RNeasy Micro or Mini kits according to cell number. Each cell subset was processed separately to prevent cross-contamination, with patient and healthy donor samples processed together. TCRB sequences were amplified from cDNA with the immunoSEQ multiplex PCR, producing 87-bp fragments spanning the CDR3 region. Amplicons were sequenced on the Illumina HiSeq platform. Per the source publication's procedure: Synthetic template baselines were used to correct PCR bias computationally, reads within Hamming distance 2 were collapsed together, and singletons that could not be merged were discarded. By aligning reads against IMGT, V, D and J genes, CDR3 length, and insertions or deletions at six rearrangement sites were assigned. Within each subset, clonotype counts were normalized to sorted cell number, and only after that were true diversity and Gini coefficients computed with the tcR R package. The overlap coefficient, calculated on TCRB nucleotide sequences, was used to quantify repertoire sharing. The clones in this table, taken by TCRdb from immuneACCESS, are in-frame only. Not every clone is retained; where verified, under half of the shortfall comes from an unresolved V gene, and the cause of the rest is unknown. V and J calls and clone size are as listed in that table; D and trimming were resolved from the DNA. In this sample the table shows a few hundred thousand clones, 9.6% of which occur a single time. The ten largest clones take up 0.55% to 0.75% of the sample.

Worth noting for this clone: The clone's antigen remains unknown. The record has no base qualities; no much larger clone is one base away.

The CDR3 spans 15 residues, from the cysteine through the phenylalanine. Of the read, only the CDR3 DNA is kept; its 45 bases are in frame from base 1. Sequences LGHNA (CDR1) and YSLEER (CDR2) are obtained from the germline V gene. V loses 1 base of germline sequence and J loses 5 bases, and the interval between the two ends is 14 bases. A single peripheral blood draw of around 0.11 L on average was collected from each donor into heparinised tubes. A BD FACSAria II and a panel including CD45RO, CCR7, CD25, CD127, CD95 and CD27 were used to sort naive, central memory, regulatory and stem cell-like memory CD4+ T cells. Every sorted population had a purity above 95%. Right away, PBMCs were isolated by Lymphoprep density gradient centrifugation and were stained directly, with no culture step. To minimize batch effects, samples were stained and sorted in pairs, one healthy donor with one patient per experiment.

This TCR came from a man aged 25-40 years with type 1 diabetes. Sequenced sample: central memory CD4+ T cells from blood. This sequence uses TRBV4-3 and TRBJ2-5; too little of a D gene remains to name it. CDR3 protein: CASSQGTLQVETQYF. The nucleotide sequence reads TGCGCCAGCAGCCAAGGGACCCTCCAGGTGGAGACCCAGTACTTC.